This T cell receptor (beta chain) emerged from a study of T cells in Graves' hyperthyroidism and ophthalmopathy. Whole-study findings and limits: A 13 V-J model separated ophthalmopathy from stable hyperthyroidism.

Trimming left V 6 bases short and J 8 bases short, with 21 bases between. The CDR3 covers 15 residues. The germline gives CDR1 SNHLY, CDR2 FYNNEI. Thyroid ultrasound and orbital computed tomography, with clinical symptoms and serum thyroxine and TRAb, informed diagnoses. RNA transcripts served as the template for amplifying TCR beta CDR3 regions. The HTBI primer set served for first-round RT-PCR of the TCR CDR3. In TCRdb, the multiplex PCR reads were re-called with MiXCR into one record per CDR3 protein. The sample lists around 580,000 distinct CDR3 sequences; 16% were seen once. This clonotype has a count of ten or more. The antigen remains undetermined.

V and J are TRBV2 and TRBJ2-3; tentatively, D is TRBD1 (5 bases). Sequenced material: blood. The origin of this receptor is a woman younger than 35 with Graves' hyperthyroidism. CDR3 loop: CASSPGATSLSTQYF. CDR3 nucleotide sequence: TGTGCCAGCAGCCCTGGGGCGACTTCCCTCAGTACGCAGTATTTT.